The rows below give T cell receptor beta chains drawn from one sample of a study of cytomegalovirus exposure and HLA in healthy donors. Only in-frame clones appear in the TCRdb table, and some are missing; sequencing was by immunoSEQ multiplex PCR. The sample records fewer than 90,000 clones, around 70% being singletons. Material: PBMCs. Every receptor here comes from a man in his forties in good health and CMV-seropositive. The CDR3 runs from the conserved cysteine through the conserved F or W. The order of the fields is D gene, clone size, V gene, J gene, CDR3 DNA, CDR3 protein. D genes are given only for firm matches. Where a row states a size, it is once, few, many or the class of an expanded clone; other rows omit it.

.	.	TRBV11-1	TRBJ2-5	TGTGCCAGCAGCAGATCACCGGTGGAGACCCAGTACTTC	CASSRSPVETQYF
TRBD1	.	TRBV7-9	TRBJ1-2	TGTGCCAGCAGCTTCGGCGGGACAGTATCTCGGTATGGCTACACCTTC	CASSFGGTVSRYGYTF
TRBD1	few	TRBV11-1	TRBJ2-7	TGTGCCGGAATCACAGGGGAAGTCTACGAGCAGTACTTC	CAGITGEVYEQYF
.	.	TRBV28	TRBJ1-1	TGTGCCAGCAGTTTATGGGGGGGGCTGAACACTGAAGCTTTCTTT	CASSLWGGLNTEAFF
.	.	TRBV29-1	TRBJ2-3	TGCAGCGCCGCGGGGGCCACCCGCACAGATACGCAGTATTTT	CSAAGATRTDTQYF
.	.	TRBV7-2	TRBJ1-2	TGTGCCAGCAGCTTAGTCGGGGGGGGAGGCTACACCTTC	CASSLVGGGGYTF
.	.	TRBV5-1	TRBJ1-4	TGCGCCAGCAGGGAATTGGGAGCTAATGAAAAACTGTTTTTT	CASRELGANEKLFF
.	.	TRBV29-1	TRBJ2-5	TGCAGCGTTGAGGCAGGAGGTCGAGAGACCCAGTACTTC	CSVEAGGRETQYF
.	few	TRBV28	TRBJ1-2	TGTGCCAGCAGTTTGGTGGGACAAATTAACTATGGCTACACCTTC	CASSLVGQINYGYTF
.	.	TRBV5-1	TRBJ1-1	TGCGCCAGCAGCCAGGACAGAAACACTGAAGCTTTCTTT	CASSQDRNTEAFF
TRBD1	.	TRBV5-1	TRBJ2-7	TGCGCCAGCAGCTTGGGAACCGGGACAGCCACCTACGAGCAGTACTTC	CASSLGTGTATYEQYF
.	.	TRBV5-1	TRBJ2-1	TGCGCCAGCAATCCGGGTAGCTCCTACAATGAGCAGTTCTTC	CASNPGSSYNEQFF
.	few	TRBV5-1	TRBJ2-5	TGCGCCAGCAGCTTGAGAGGGGACTTAGGAGAGACCCAGTACTTC	CASSLRGDLGETQYF
.	once	TRBV19	TRBJ1-1	TGTGCCAGTAGTATCGGTGTAACACAGGCGTGGTACACTGAAGCTTTCTTT	CASSIGVTQAWYTEAFF
TRBD1	.	TRBV11-2	TRBJ1-5	TGTGCCAGCAGCTCAGGACAGGCAGCCCAGCCCCAGCATTTT	CASSSGQAAQPQHF
TRBD1	.	TRBV19	TRBJ1-2	TGTGCCAGTAATGGCGGGGACAGGGTGAATGGCTACACCTTC	CASNGGDRVNGYTF
.	.	TRBV5-1	TRBJ2-1	TGCGCCAGCAGCTTGGGCCGAGATAATGAGCAGTTCTTC	CASSLGRDNEQFF
TRBD2	.	TRBV5-1	TRBJ2-1	TGCGCCAGCAGCTCTGCTAGCGGGAGGGCCTCAATCTCGAACAATGAGCAGTTCTTC	CASSSASGRASISNNEQFF
.	.	TRBV14	TRBJ2-2	TGTGCCAGCAGCCAGAGACGGTCCGGGAAGGACACCGGGGAGCTGTTTTTT	CASSQRRSGKDTGELFF
.	.	TRBV19	TRBJ1-5	TGTGCCAGTAGTCTCGTCCGGGGTGATAGTAGGAATCAGCCCCAGCATTTT	CASSLVRGDSRNQPQHF
TRBD1	once	TRBV5-4	TRBJ2-7	TGTGCCAGCAGCCCTGGGACAGTCTACGAGCAGTACTTC	CASSPGTVYEQYF
TRBD1	once	TRBV5-1	TRBJ2-7	TGCGCCAGCAGCCGGGACAGGGCCTACGAGCAGTACTTC	CASSRDRAYEQYF
.	few	TRBV4-1	TRBJ1-4	TGCGCCAGCAGCCAAGAGGAAGGGGTTCGGGGGGAAGAACTGTTTTTT	CASSQEEGVRGEELFF
.	few	TRBV7-9	TRBJ1-1	TGTGCCAGCAGCTTAGTAGTGAACACTGAAGCTTTCTTT	CASSLVVNTEAFF
.	.	TRBV5-1	TRBJ2-1	TGCGCCAGCAGCTCTAGGGGGGGGTCCTACAATGAGCAGTTCTTC	CASSSRGGSYNEQFF
TRBD1	.	TRBV11-2	TRBJ1-6	TGTGCCAGCAGTCAAACCAGGGGGCTTAATTCACCCCTCCACTTT	CASSQTRGLNSPLHF
TRBD2	.	TRBV19	TRBJ2-1	TGTGCCAGTAGTGTAACAGCGGGACTAGCGGGTGAGCAGTTCTTC	CASSVTAGLAGEQFF
TRBD1	few	TRBV29-1	TRBJ1-2	TGCAGCGGGACAGGGGCGGATGGCTACACCTTC	CSGTGADGYTF
.	few	TRBV29-1	TRBJ1-1	TGCAGCGTTGCCTTGACTGAAGCTTTCTTT	CSVALTEAFF
.	few	TRBV4-1	TRBJ1-1	TGCGCCAGCAGCCAAGCCTACCCATCGAACACTGAAGCTTTCTTT	CASSQAYPSNTEAFF
.	.	TRBV4-2	TRBJ2-3	TGTGCCAGCAGCCAAGATGGGGGGCAGGGGGTTGCAGATACGCAGTATTTT	CASSQDGGQGVADTQYF
.	.	TRBV28	TRBJ1-1	TGTGCCAGCAGTTTACCGCCTCCGAGTAAAGCTTTCTTT	CASSLPPPSKAFF
.	.	TRBV10-3	TRBJ2-2	TGTGCCATCAGTGAGTCCAGCTTCGGTTCAGGCCCCGGGGAGCTGTTTTTT	CAISESSFGSGPGELFF
.	.	TRBV15	TRBJ2-5	TGTGCCACCAGCAGAGATCAGGGGCAGCGCGCCGAGACCCAGTACTTC	CATSRDQGQRAETQYF
.	.	TRBV25-1	TRBJ2-5	TGTGCCAGCCTAGACGGAAGGGAGTACCAAGAGACCCAGTACTTC	CASLDGREYQETQYF
TRBD1	.	TRBV7-3	TRBJ2-3	TGTGCCAGCAGCTGGACAGGGGGTCCTTTGGATACGCAGTATTTT	CASSWTGGPLDTQYF
TRBD1	.	TRBV5-8	TRBJ1-5	TGTGCCAGCAGCGCCGGGACAGGGGTCTACCAGCCCCAGCATTTT	CASSAGTGVYQPQHF
TRBD1	.	TRBV5-1	TRBJ2-5	TGCGCCAGCAGCCCCGGGACAGGGAGGGAGACCCAGTACTTC	CASSPGTGRETQYF
.	.	TRBV29-1	TRBJ1-5	TGCAGCGCCCAGGGAGGAGGGGATCAGCCCCAGCATTTT	CSAQGGGDQPQHF
.	.	TRBV6-1	TRBJ2-7	TGTGCCAGCAGTGAAGCCAGCTACGAGCAGTACTTC	CASSEASYEQYF
TRBD1	.	TRBV15	TRBJ1-1	TGTGCCACCAGCAGAGGGGGACAGTTCGGGGTGACTGAAGCTTTCTTT	CATSRGGQFGVTEAFF
TRBD1	.	TRBV18	TRBJ1-3	TGTGCCAGCTCATCCGGGACAGGGGCTGGAAACACCATATATTTT	CASSSGTGAGNTIYF
TRBD2	.	TRBV11-2	TRBJ2-1	TGTGCCAGCGGACGAGCGGGAGTGTCCTACAATGAGCAGTTCTTC	CASGRAGVSYNEQFF
.	once	TRBV6-5	TRBJ1-1	TGTGCCAGCAGTTACCCCAGGCAGGGGCCGGCCACTGAAGCTTTCTTT	CASSYPRQGPATEAFF
.	few	TRBV21-1	TRBJ1-1	TGTGCCAACCTGCCCGAGGCAGGGGGCGTTCCAATCACTGAAGCTTTCTTT	CANLPEAGGVPITEAFF
.	.	TRBV5-1	TRBJ1-2	TGCGCCAGCAGCTTGGTGGCCCAGGCCCAAAGCTATGGCTACACCTTC	CASSLVAQAQSYGYTF
.	.	TRBV5-6	TRBJ2-1	TGTGCCAGCAGCCCATTAGGGGTTACCTTCCTAAGCTCCTACAATGAGCAGTTCTTC	CASSPLGVTFLSSYNEQFF
.	.	TRBV20-1	TRBJ2-1	TGCAGTGCTAGGCAGTACAATGAGCAGTTCTTC	CSARQYNEQFF
.	few	TRBV10-3	TRBJ2-1	TGTGCCGGAGGTGGGGAGCTGGGTAATGAGCAGTTCTTC	CAGGGELGNEQFF
.	.	TRBV4-3	TRBJ2-5	TGCGCCAGCAGCCTAACCGCGCAAGAGACCCAGTACTTC	CASSLTAQETQYF
TRBD1	few	TRBV9	TRBJ2-5	TGTGCCAGCAGCCCACGGGACAGGGCCTCCCAAGAGACCCAGTACTTC	CASSPRDRASQETQYF
.	.	TRBV6-6	TRBJ1-1	TGTGCCAGCAGTTACTCGACCGAGGCTCGCTACGAAGCTTTCTTT	CASSYSTEARYEAFF
TRBD1	.	TRBV19	TRBJ1-3	TGTGCCAGTAGTCCTCGGACAGGAGAAACCATATATTTT	CASSPRTGETIYF
.	.	TRBV5-4	TRBJ2-1	TGTGCCAGCAGCACCGGGAGTAAGGGCTCCTACAATGAGCAGTTCTTC	CASSTGSKGSYNEQFF
.	.	TRBV27	TRBJ2-7	TGTGCCAGCAGTATGTGGAGGGGTCGTGGGGAGCAGTACTTC	CASSMWRGRGEQYF